The rows below give T cell receptor beta chains drawn from one sample of a study of post-analysis software for immune sequencing data. TCRdb independently ran MiXCR on the PCR reads; one entry per CDR3 protein. The sample yields approximately 730,000 distinct CDR3 sequences, more than 45% seen once. Specimen: blood. These receptors were collected from a girl aged 5 to 17 with multiple sclerosis. CDR3s include the opening cysteine and the closing phenylalanine or tryptophan. The order of the fields is J gene, clone size, V gene, D gene, CDR3 DNA, CDR3 protein. A D gene is named only where the DNA matches it firmly. Rows give clone size only sometimes, using once, few, many, or a class for an expanded clone.

TRBJ1-1,-,TRBV28,-,TGTGCCAGCAACACAGGGAACACTGAAGCTTTCTTT,CASNTGNTEAFF
TRBJ2-1,-,TRBV10-3,TRBD2,TGTGCCATCAGTGATTCAGCGGGACTCTACAATGAGCAGTTCTTC,CAISDSAGLYNEQFF
TRBJ2-1,-,TRBV20-1,-,TGCAGTGCTAGAGCAGGACCTGAGCAGTTCTTC,CSARAGPEQFF
TRBJ2-1,-,TRBV24-1,TRBD2,TGTGCCACGGCAGCGACTAGCGGATTATACAATGAGCAGTTCTTC,CATAATSGLYNEQFF
TRBJ2-7,few,TRBV6-5,-,TGTGCCAGCATAGGCCAGGGTCCGGGGGAGCAGTACTTC,CASIGQGPGEQYF
TRBJ2-7,-,TRBV20-1,-,TGCAGTGCTAGACAAGACTACGAGCAGTACTTC,CSARQDYEQYF
TRBJ2-7,-,TRBV20-1,-,TGCAGTGCTAGCGGCGTAACGGGGCCGGGAGAGCAGTACTTC,CSASGVTGPGEQYF
TRBJ2-5,-,TRBV7-8,TRBD2,TGTGCCAGCAGCTTCAGGACTAGCTCCCCATGGGAGACCCAGTACTTC,CASSFRTSSPWETQYF
TRBJ2-7,-,TRBV28,TRBD2,TGTGCCAGCAGTTTAGGGCGGCTAGCGGGGATCTACGAGCAGTACTTC,CASSLGRLAGIYEQYF
TRBJ2-3,-,TRBV29-1,-,TGCAGCGTTGAAGCCCGGGGCACAGATACGCAGTATTTT,CSVEARGTDTQYF
TRBJ2-7,few,TRBV2,TRBD1,TGTGCCAGCAGTATCGACAGGGGGCGCTACGAGCAGTACTTC,CASSIDRGRYEQYF
TRBJ2-1,-,TRBV7-3,TRBD2,TGTGCCAGCGCGCCCCCTGGGACTAGCGGGAGGGGCGAGCAGTTCTTC,CASAPPGTSGRGEQFF
TRBJ2-5,-,TRBV10-3,-,TGTGCCATCAGCGCAGAGACCCAGTACTTC,CAISAETQYF
TRBJ2-7,-,TRBV4-3,TRBD2,TGCGCCAGCAGCCACTCGACTAGCGGTGAGAGTGCCATGTACGAGCAGTACTTC,CASSHSTSGESAMYEQYF
TRBJ2-1,-,TRBV12-3/TRBV12-4,-,TGTGCCAGCAGTTTACAGGGGGGCATTGGCGATGAGCAGTTCTTC,CASSLQGGIGDEQFF